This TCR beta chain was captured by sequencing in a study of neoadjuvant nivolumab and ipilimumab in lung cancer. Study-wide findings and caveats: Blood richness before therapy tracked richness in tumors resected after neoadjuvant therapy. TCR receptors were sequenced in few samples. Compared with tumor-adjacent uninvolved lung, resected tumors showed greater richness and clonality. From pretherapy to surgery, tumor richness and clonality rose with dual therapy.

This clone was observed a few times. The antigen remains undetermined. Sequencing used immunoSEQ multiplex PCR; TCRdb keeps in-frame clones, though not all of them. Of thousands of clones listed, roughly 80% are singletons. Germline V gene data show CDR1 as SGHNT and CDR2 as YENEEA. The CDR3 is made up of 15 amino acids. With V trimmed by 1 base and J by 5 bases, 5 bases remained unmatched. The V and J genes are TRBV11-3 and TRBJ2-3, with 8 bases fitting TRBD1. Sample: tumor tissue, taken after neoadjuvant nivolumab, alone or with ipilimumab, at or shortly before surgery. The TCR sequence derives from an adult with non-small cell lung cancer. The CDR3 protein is CASSLGQGAGDTQYF. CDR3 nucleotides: TGTGCCAGCAGCTTAGGGCAGGGGGCAGGAGATACGCAGTATTTT.